This T cell receptor (beta chain) originates from a study of blood T cell repertoires in COVID-19. Per germline, CDR1 LNHDA and CDR2 SQIVND (reference sequence). CDR3 size: 15 residues. V was clipped by 5 bases and J by 4 bases; unmatched bases: 4. TCRdb's copy holds only in-frame clones and misses some; the assay was immunoSEQ multiplex PCR. The sample includes some 40,000 clones, around 90% of them seen just once. The J gene is TRBJ2-7, the V gene TRBV19; 14 nucleotides line up with TRBD2. Sequenced input: peripheral blood. The receptor was isolated from a woman in her twenties or thirties in a cohort sampled during active COVID-19. In DNA form, the CDR3 reads TGTGCCAGTAGTCCGGGACTAGCGGGAGCATACGAGCAGTACTTC. Protein sequence: CASSPGLAGAYEQYF.